This T cell receptor (beta chain) is from a study of a mutant IDH1 vaccine in newly diagnosed glioma. Study as a whole: Sex distribution of treated patients was approximately 60% male and roughly 38% female; mean age was around 40 years.

V lost 4 bases, J lost 2 bases, and 12 bases lay in between. Per the germline V gene, CDR1 is SGHDT and CDR2 is YYEEEE. CDR3 size: 14 residues. Sample time point: week 23, last vaccination. Topical imiquimod accompanied each vaccine dose, which consisted of 300 ug of mutant IDH1 20-mer peptide. As to this clone: Its cognate antigen is unknown.

Sequencing used immunoSEQ multiplex PCR; TCRdb keeps in-frame clones, though not all of them. The sample has about 44,000 clones, approximately 89% seen once. This material consisted of PBMCs, taken from a glioma patient whose treatment included an IDH1 peptide vaccine. The sequence was obtained from a man aged 50 to 59 with glioma. The J gene is TRBJ2-5, the V gene TRBV5-6; D not resolved. CDR3 DNA: TGTGCCAGCAGCCTTGGACGGTTTCAAGAGACCCAGTACTTC. Protein product: CASSLGRFQETQYF.